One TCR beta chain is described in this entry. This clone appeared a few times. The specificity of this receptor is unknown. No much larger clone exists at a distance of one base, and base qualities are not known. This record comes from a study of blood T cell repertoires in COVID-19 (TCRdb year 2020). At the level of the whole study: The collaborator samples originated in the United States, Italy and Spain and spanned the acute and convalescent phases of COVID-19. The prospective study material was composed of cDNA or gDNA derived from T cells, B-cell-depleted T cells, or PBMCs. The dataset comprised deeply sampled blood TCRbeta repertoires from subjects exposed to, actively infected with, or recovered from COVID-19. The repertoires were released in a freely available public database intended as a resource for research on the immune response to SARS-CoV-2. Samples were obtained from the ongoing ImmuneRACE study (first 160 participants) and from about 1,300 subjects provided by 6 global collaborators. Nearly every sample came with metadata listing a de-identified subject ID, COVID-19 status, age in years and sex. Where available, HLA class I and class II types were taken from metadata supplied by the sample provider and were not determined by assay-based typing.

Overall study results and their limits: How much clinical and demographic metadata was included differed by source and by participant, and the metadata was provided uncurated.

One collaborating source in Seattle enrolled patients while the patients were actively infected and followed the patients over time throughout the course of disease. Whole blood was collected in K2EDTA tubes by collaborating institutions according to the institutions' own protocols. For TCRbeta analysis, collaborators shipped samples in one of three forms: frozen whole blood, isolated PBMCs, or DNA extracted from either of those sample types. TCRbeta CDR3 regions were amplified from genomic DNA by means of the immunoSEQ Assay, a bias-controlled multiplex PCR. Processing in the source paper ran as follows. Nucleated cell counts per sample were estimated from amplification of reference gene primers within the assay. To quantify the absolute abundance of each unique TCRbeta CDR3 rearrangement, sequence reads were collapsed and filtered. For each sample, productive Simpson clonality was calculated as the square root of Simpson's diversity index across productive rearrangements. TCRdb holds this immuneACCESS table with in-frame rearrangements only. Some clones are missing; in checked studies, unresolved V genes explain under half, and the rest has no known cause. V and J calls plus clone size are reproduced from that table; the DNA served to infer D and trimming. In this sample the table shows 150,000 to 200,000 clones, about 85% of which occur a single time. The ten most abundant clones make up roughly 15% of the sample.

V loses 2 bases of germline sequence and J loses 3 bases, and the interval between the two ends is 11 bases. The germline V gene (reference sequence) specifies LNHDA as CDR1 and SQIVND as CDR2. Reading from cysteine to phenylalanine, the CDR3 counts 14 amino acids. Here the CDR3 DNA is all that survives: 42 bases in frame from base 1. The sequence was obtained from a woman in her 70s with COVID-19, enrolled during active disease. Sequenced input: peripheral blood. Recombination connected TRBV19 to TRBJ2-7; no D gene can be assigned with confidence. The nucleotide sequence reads TGTGCCAGTAGTATATCGAGCGTTGACTACGAGCAGTACTTC. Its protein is CASSISSVDYEQYF. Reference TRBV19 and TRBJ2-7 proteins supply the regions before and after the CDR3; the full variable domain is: DGGITQSPKYLFRKEGQNVTLSCEQNLNHDAMYWYRQDPGQGLRLIYYSQIVNDFQKGDIAEGYSVSREKKESFPLTVTSAQKNPTAFYLCASSISSVDYEQYFGPGTRLTVT.